A selection of T cell receptor beta chains follows, all from one sample in a study of shared clonotypes between healthy human individuals. The assay was immunoSEQ multiplex PCR, and TCRdb's table has in-frame clones only and misses some. The sample shows under 650,000 clones, 90% to 97% of them seen only once. What was sequenced was naive CD4+ T cells sorted from blood. These receptors all stem from a woman under 40 in good health. Each CDR3 is given with its conserved first and last residue. The D gene is left open where the match is weak. For some rows the clone size is stated as once, few or many, or as a class when expanded; others skip it.

v_call: TRBV28
clone_size: NA
d_call: NA
j_call: TRBJ1-4
cdr3_nt: TGTGCCAGCAGCCCCGGGGGAGTTCCGGCTAATGAAAAACTGTTTTTT
cdr3_aa: CASSPGGVPANEKLFF

v_call: TRBV11-3
clone_size: NA
d_call: TRBD2
j_call: TRBJ2-2
cdr3_nt: TGTGCCAGCAGCTTAGACGTGTGGCGTGGCGGGAGTGACGGGGAGCTGTTTTTT
cdr3_aa: CASSLDVWRGGSDGELFF

v_call: TRBV2
clone_size: NA
d_call: TRBD2
j_call: TRBJ2-1
cdr3_nt: TGTGCCAGCAGTGAAGAGGGACTAGCGGGAGGCAATGAGCAGTTCTTC
cdr3_aa: CASSEEGLAGGNEQFF

v_call: TRBV5-1
clone_size: NA
d_call: NA
j_call: TRBJ2-7
cdr3_nt: TGCGCCAGCAGCTACCAATACGGCTACGAGCAGTACTTC
cdr3_aa: CASSYQYGYEQYF

v_call: TRBV7-9
clone_size: NA
d_call: NA
j_call: TRBJ1-1
cdr3_nt: TGTGCCAGCAGCTTCTCAGGGGACCCAACTGAAGCTTTCTTT
cdr3_aa: CASSFSGDPTEAFF

v_call: TRBV5-1
clone_size: NA
d_call: TRBD1
j_call: TRBJ2-7
cdr3_nt: TGCGCCAGCAGCGGGACGGGACAGGGGAACGAGCAGTACTTC
cdr3_aa: CASSGTGQGNEQYF

v_call: TRBV19
clone_size: NA
d_call: NA
j_call: TRBJ2-7
cdr3_nt: TGTGCCAGTAGTATGTTGTGGCCATCAGCGGCGTACGAGCAGTACTTC
cdr3_aa: CASSMLWPSAAYEQYF

v_call: TRBV5-4
clone_size: NA
d_call: NA
j_call: TRBJ2-1
cdr3_nt: TGTGCCAGCAGCTTTGCAGGGGACTTCTACAATGAGCAGTTCTTC
cdr3_aa: CASSFAGDFYNEQFF

v_call: TRBV11-2
clone_size: once
d_call: NA
j_call: TRBJ1-4
cdr3_nt: TGTGCCAGCAGCCCGGGACAACCATGGCGTGAAAAACTGTTTTTT
cdr3_aa: CASSPGQPWREKLFF

v_call: TRBV29-1
clone_size: NA
d_call: TRBD1
j_call: TRBJ2-7
cdr3_nt: TGCAGCGTTGAGGTGACAGGGATCTCCTACGAGCAGTACTTC
cdr3_aa: CSVEVTGISYEQYF

v_call: TRBV28
clone_size: NA
d_call: TRBD1
j_call: TRBJ1-2
cdr3_nt: TGTGCCAGCACGGGACAGGGGGCGAGCTATGGCTACACCTTC
cdr3_aa: CASTGQGASYGYTF

v_call: TRBV25-1
clone_size: once
d_call: NA
j_call: TRBJ2-2
cdr3_nt: TGTGCCAGCAGTGAAACGGGGTCGAACACCGGGGAGCTGTTTTTT
cdr3_aa: CASSETGSNTGELFF

v_call: TRBV7-2
clone_size: NA
d_call: NA
j_call: TRBJ1-5
cdr3_nt: TGTGCCAGCAGCTTTCTGTATCAGCCCCAGCATTTT
cdr3_aa: CASSFLYQPQHF

v_call: TRBV27
clone_size: NA
d_call: TRBD2
j_call: TRBJ2-7
cdr3_nt: TGTGCCAGCAAAGGGATAGCGGGAGTTCAAAACGAGCAGTACTTC
cdr3_aa: CASKGIAGVQNEQYF

v_call: TRBV28
clone_size: NA
d_call: TRBD1
j_call: TRBJ1-2
cdr3_nt: TGTGCCAGCAGTTTACAGGGGGCGGCAGGCTACACCTTC
cdr3_aa: CASSLQGAAGYTF

v_call: TRBV18
clone_size: NA
d_call: NA
j_call: TRBJ2-5
cdr3_nt: TGTGCCAGCTCCCCTGGCGGCGGGATGAAGCAGACCCAGTACTTC
cdr3_aa: CASSPGGGMKQTQYF

v_call: TRBV15
clone_size: NA
d_call: TRBD2
j_call: TRBJ2-1
cdr3_nt: TGTGCCACCAGCAGAGATACAGCGGGAGGGGAGAATGAGCAGTTCTTC
cdr3_aa: CATSRDTAGGENEQFF

v_call: TRBV2
clone_size: NA
d_call: NA
j_call: TRBJ2-7
cdr3_nt: TGTGCCGGCGGCGGGTTCACCTACGAGCAGTACTTC
cdr3_aa: CAGGGFTYEQYF

v_call: TRBV5-1
clone_size: NA
d_call: NA
j_call: TRBJ2-1
cdr3_nt: TGCGCCAGCAGCTCCAACCGTGGCGCGAGCTCCTACAATGAGCAGTTCTTC
cdr3_aa: CASSSNRGASSYNEQFF

v_call: TRBV7-9
clone_size: NA
d_call: NA
j_call: TRBJ1-1
cdr3_nt: TGTGCCAGCATCGGATTACCGAACACTGAAGCTTTCTTT
cdr3_aa: CASIGLPNTEAFF

v_call: TRBV19
clone_size: NA
d_call: TRBD1
j_call: TRBJ1-1
cdr3_nt: TGTGCCAGTAGAACCCAGGGACAGTTCACTGAAGCTTTCTTT
cdr3_aa: CASRTQGQFTEAFF

v_call: TRBV13
clone_size: NA
d_call: TRBD2
j_call: TRBJ2-7
cdr3_nt: TGTGCCAGCAGCCCTTGGGGAGGGATGGCGTACGAGCAGTACTTC
cdr3_aa: CASSPWGGMAYEQYF

v_call: TRBV28
clone_size: NA
d_call: NA
j_call: TRBJ2-1
cdr3_nt: TGTGCCAGCAGTTTATACAGCTCCTACAATGAGCAGTTCTTC
cdr3_aa: CASSLYSSYNEQFF

v_call: TRBV4-2
clone_size: NA
d_call: TRBD1
j_call: TRBJ2-1
cdr3_nt: TGTGCCAGCAGCCAAGAATCGTGGGGACAGGTCTACAATGAGCAGTTCTTC
cdr3_aa: CASSQESWGQVYNEQFF

v_call: TRBV11-3
clone_size: NA
d_call: NA
j_call: TRBJ2-5
cdr3_nt: TGTGCCAGCAGTCCGATGGGACCGTCGGGGACCCAGTACTTC
cdr3_aa: CASSPMGPSGTQYF

v_call: TRBV10-3
clone_size: NA
d_call: TRBD2
j_call: TRBJ2-7
cdr3_nt: TGTGCCATCAGTGACCCAAGGACTAGCTCCTACGAGCAGTACTTC
cdr3_aa: CAISDPRTSSYEQYF

v_call: TRBV7-9
clone_size: NA
d_call: NA
j_call: TRBJ1-2
cdr3_nt: TGTGCCAGCAGCTTAGTTTTCGGCAGCTCGGGTGGCTACACCTTC
cdr3_aa: CASSLVFGSSGGYTF

v_call: TRBV27
clone_size: NA
d_call: NA
j_call: TRBJ1-5
cdr3_nt: TGTGCCAGCAGTTCGACACCGGATAGCAATCAGCCCCAGCATTTT
cdr3_aa: CASSSTPDSNQPQHF

v_call: TRBV10-3
clone_size: NA
d_call: NA
j_call: TRBJ2-7
cdr3_nt: TGTGCCATCAGTGATACTAGAATAGGTCCCTACGAGCAGTACTTC
cdr3_aa: CAISDTRIGPYEQYF

v_call: TRBV7-9
clone_size: once
d_call: NA
j_call: TRBJ2-3
cdr3_nt: TGTGCCAGCAGCCCCTGGCGTATATCTCGAGATACGCAGTATTTT
cdr3_aa: CASSPWRISRDTQYF

v_call: TRBV27
clone_size: NA
d_call: TRBD2
j_call: TRBJ2-1
cdr3_nt: TGTGCCAGCAGGCGGGAGTACAATGAGCAGTTCTTC
cdr3_aa: CASRREYNEQFF

v_call: TRBV2
clone_size: NA
d_call: NA
j_call: TRBJ2-7
cdr3_nt: TGTGCCAGCATGGAGGGCAGCTACGAGCAGTACTTC
cdr3_aa: CASMEGSYEQYF

v_call: TRBV7-2
clone_size: NA
d_call: TRBD2
j_call: TRBJ2-7
cdr3_nt: TGTGCCAGCAGCTTAGGGGGACTAGCGGGAGTCTACGAGCAGTACTTC
cdr3_aa: CASSLGGLAGVYEQYF

v_call: TRBV27
clone_size: NA
d_call: TRBD1
j_call: TRBJ1-1
cdr3_nt: TGTGCCAGCAGTTTAACATCCCGGGACAGGGGACCTTTCGGCATGAACACTGAAGCTTTCTTT
cdr3_aa: CASSLTSRDRGPFGMNTEAFF

v_call: TRBV28
clone_size: NA
d_call: NA
j_call: TRBJ2-3
cdr3_nt: TGTGCCAGCAGTTTACCTGCGGGAGATACGCAGTATTTT
cdr3_aa: CASSLPAGDTQYF

v_call: TRBV6-5
clone_size: few
d_call: NA
j_call: TRBJ2-2
cdr3_nt: TGTGCCAGCAGCAGGAGCGGAGCGAACACCGGGGAGCTGTTTTTT
cdr3_aa: CASSRSGANTGELFF

v_call: TRBV4-1
clone_size: NA
d_call: TRBD1
j_call: TRBJ1-5
cdr3_nt: TGCGCCAGCAGCCAATGGGCAGGGGGGACGGGCAATCAGCCCCAGCATTTT
cdr3_aa: CASSQWAGGTGNQPQHF

v_call: TRBV19
clone_size: NA
d_call: NA
j_call: TRBJ2-5
cdr3_nt: TGTGCCAGTAGTATGTGGACCCTAAAGGGGGAGACCCAGTACTTC
cdr3_aa: CASSMWTLKGETQYF

v_call: TRBV18
clone_size: NA
d_call: NA
j_call: TRBJ2-6
cdr3_nt: TGTGCCAGCTCACCGCCGGGACTGAGCTCTGGGGCCAACGTCCTGACTTTC
cdr3_aa: CASSPPGLSSGANVLTF

v_call: TRBV20-1
clone_size: once
d_call: NA
j_call: TRBJ2-1
cdr3_nt: TGCAGTGCTAGAACTGGGCAAGGGCAGTTCTTC
cdr3_aa: CSARTGQGQFF

v_call: TRBV7-2
clone_size: NA
d_call: TRBD2
j_call: TRBJ2-5
cdr3_nt: TGTGCCAGCAGCTCAAGGACTAGCAGCCAAGAGACCCAGTACTTC
cdr3_aa: CASSSRTSSQETQYF

v_call: TRBV19
clone_size: once
d_call: NA
j_call: TRBJ1-5
cdr3_nt: TGTGCCAGTAGTATAGGGAGGGATCAGCCCCAGCATTTT
cdr3_aa: CASSIGRDQPQHF

v_call: TRBV28
clone_size: once
d_call: TRBD2
j_call: TRBJ2-7
cdr3_nt: TGTGCCAGCAGCCGTTCGCGAGGGAAACTAGCGGGAGGCTACGAGCAGTACTTC
cdr3_aa: CASSRSRGKLAGGYEQYF

v_call: TRBV9
clone_size: NA
d_call: TRBD1
j_call: TRBJ1-2
cdr3_nt: TGTGCCAGCAGCGTTTCACAGGGGGCATATGGCTACACCTTC
cdr3_aa: CASSVSQGAYGYTF

v_call: TRBV6-4
clone_size: NA
d_call: NA
j_call: TRBJ2-3
cdr3_nt: TGTGCCAGCAGTGACTCGAGTAAGGGGGGAGAGTTTAGGGGAACAGATACGCAGTATTTT
cdr3_aa: CASSDSSKGGEFRGTDTQYF

v_call: TRBV18
clone_size: NA
d_call: TRBD2
j_call: TRBJ2-3
cdr3_nt: TGTGCCAGCTCAAGCGGGGAGGGAGATACGCAGTATTTT
cdr3_aa: CASSSGEGDTQYF

v_call: TRBV28
clone_size: NA
d_call: NA
j_call: TRBJ1-3
cdr3_nt: TGTGCCAGCAGTCCCTTTAGTCCGACTCGTGGAAACACCATATATTTT
cdr3_aa: CASSPFSPTRGNTIYF

v_call: TRBV7-9
clone_size: NA
d_call: NA
j_call: TRBJ1-2
cdr3_nt: TGTGCCAGCAGCCAAGGGGGACAACTTAACTATGGCTACACCTTC
cdr3_aa: CASSQGGQLNYGYTF

v_call: TRBV29-1
clone_size: NA
d_call: TRBD1
j_call: TRBJ2-2
cdr3_nt: TGCAGCGTACGCCACAGGGGGAACACCGGGGAGCTGTTTTTT
cdr3_aa: CSVRHRGNTGELFF

v_call: TRBV11-3
clone_size: NA
d_call: NA
j_call: TRBJ2-3
cdr3_nt: TGTGCCAGCGAGGCGGGTGGGGGCACAGATACGCAGTATTTT
cdr3_aa: CASEAGGGTDTQYF

v_call: TRBV28
clone_size: NA
d_call: TRBD2
j_call: TRBJ2-7
cdr3_nt: TGTGCCAGCAGCCTGCCTCGTCCGGGACTAGCGAGATACGAGCAGTACTTC
cdr3_aa: CASSLPRPGLARYEQYF

v_call: TRBV13
clone_size: NA
d_call: NA
j_call: TRBJ2-4
cdr3_nt: TGTGCCAGCAGCTTATCCGTAGCCAAAAACATTCAGTACTTC
cdr3_aa: CASSLSVAKNIQYF

v_call: TRBV18
clone_size: NA
d_call: NA
j_call: TRBJ2-1
cdr3_nt: TGTGCCAGCTCACCACAGGGTTTCGGGAACAATGAGCAGTTCTTC
cdr3_aa: CASSPQGFGNNEQFF

v_call: TRBV5-1
clone_size: NA
d_call: NA
j_call: TRBJ1-1
cdr3_nt: TGCGCCAGCAGCGGGAAAGGGGGTCCCACTGAAGCTTTCTTT
cdr3_aa: CASSGKGGPTEAFF